This TCR beta chain was sequenced in a study of cytomegalovirus exposure and HLA in healthy donors. Note on this clone: The antigen is not known.

Study-wide results and limits: Prior analysis indicated that the majority of TCR beta V segments exhibited productivity approximately 87% or approximately 30% of the time.

It was with 60 Vbeta and 13 Jbeta primers that the PCR ran. As processed by the authors: It was a later analysis that counted about 80 million unique TCR beta chains, of which some 12 million were shared. Using immunoSEQ multiplex PCR, the repertoire was profiled, and TCRdb retains in-frame clones only, with some absent. V and J calls and clone size are given by that table; D and trimming were obtained from the DNA. The table includes more than 95,000 clones, about 80% detected once. Germline CDR1 and CDR2: ENHRY and SYGVKD. The CDR3 is 16 residues long. V was clipped by 4 bases and J by 5 bases, with 18 bases between them.

The chain recombines TRBV10-3 with TRBJ2-1; maybe TRBD2 (6 bases). Specimen: PBMCs. This TCR came from a man in his thirties or forties in good health and CMV-seropositive. CDR3 nucleotide sequence: TGTGCCATCAGTGGGCCCGCTAGCGACGACCACAATGAGCAGTTCTTC. Translated, it gives CAISGPASDDHNEQFF.